This T cell receptor (beta chain) was found in a study of blood T cells in healthy people across ages. Trimming removed 0 bases from V and 10 bases from J; junction bases left unmatched: 5. The germline gives CDR1 SGHRS, CDR2 YFSETQ. The CDR3 has 16 amino acids. The use of a sample-barcoded 5' primer and a J-beta primer mix characterized a second PCR of about 7 to 12 cycles. TCRdb called the 5' RACE reads again in MiXCR, with one record for every CDR3 protein. This table holds just under 750,000 distinct CDR3 sequences, about 20% found once. This chain links TRBV5-1 with TRBJ2-1; 15 bases map to TRBD2. The clonotype comes from a man aged 65 to 85 in good health. Sequences were obtained from blood. The CDR3 coding sequence is TGCGCCAGCAGCTTGGCAGGGACTAGCGGGGGGCGCGAGCAGTTCTTC. This encodes CASSLAGTSGGREQFF.